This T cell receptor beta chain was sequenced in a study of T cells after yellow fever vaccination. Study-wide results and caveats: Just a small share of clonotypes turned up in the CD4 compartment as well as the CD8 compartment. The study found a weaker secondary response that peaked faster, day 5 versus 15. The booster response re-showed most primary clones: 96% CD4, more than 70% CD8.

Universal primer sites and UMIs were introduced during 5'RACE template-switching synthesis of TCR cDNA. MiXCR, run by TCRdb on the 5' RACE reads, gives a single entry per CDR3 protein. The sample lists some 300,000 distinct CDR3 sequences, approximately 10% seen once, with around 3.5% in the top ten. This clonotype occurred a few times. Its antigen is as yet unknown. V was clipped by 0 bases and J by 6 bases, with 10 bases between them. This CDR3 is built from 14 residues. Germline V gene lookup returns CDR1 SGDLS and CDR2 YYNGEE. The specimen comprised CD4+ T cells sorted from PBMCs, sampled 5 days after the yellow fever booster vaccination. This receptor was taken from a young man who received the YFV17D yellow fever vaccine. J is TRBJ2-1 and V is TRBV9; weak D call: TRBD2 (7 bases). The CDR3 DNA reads TGTGCCAGCAGCGTAGATGGGGGGGCCAATGAGCAGTTCTTC. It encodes CASSVDGGANEQFF.